The sequence of this T cell receptor beta chain was determined in a study of shared clonotypes between healthy human individuals. The germline gives CDR1 SEHNR, CDR2 FQNEAQ (reference sequence). The CDR3 extends over 16 amino acids. The V gene end was trimmed by 7 bases and the J gene end by 1 base; junction bases not matched to a gene: 9. The method was immunoSEQ multiplex PCR; TCRdb's version includes in-frame clones alone and lacks a portion of them. Of some 1 million clones listed, roughly 75% are singletons. This TCR derives from a man in his late teens or twenties in good health. The J gene is TRBJ2-2, the V gene TRBV7-9; 7 bases agree with TRBD2. Sequenced input: memory CD4+ T cells sorted from blood. The subset denotes: CD45RA-negative fraction. The CDR3 DNA reads as TGTGCCAGCACGGCGTCAGGCGGGGGGAACACCGGGGAGCTGTTTTTT. As protein: CASTASGGGNTGELFF.